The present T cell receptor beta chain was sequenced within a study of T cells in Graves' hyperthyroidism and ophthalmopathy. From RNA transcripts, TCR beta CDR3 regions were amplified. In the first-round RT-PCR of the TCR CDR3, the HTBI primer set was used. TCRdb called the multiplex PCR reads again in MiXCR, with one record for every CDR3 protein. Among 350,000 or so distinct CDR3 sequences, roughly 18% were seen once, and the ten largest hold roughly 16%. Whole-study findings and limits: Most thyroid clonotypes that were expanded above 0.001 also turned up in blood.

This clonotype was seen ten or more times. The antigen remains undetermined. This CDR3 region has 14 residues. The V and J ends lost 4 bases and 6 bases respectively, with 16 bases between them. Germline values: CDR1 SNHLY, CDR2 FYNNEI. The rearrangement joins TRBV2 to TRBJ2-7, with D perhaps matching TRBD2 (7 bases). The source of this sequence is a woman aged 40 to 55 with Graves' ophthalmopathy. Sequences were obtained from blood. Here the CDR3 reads CASSVGGRRSEQYF. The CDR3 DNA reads TGTGCCAGCAGTGTGGGGGGGCGACGTTCCGAGCAGTACTTC.